These 15 T cell receptor beta chains share one sample of origin, sequenced in a study of tumor-infiltrating lymphocytes in primary liver carcinoma. Total RNA and DNA came together from around 20-30 mg of bulk tissue without cell sorting. TCR beta cDNA was reverse-transcribed from roughly 0.45 ug of total RNA. The reaction used a constant-region primer and ProtoScript II reverse transcriptase. Three nested multiplex PCR rounds, a slightly modified ARM-PCR method, built the TCR beta libraries. For approximately 10 cycles apiece, the opening two PCR rounds ran with TRBV1-TRBV30 forward primers and a C-beta reverse primer. MiXCR, run by TCRdb on the multiplex PCR reads, gives a single entry per CDR3 protein. The sample carries some 40,000 distinct CDR3 sequences, more than 70% recorded once. The sample taken for sequencing was tumor-adjacent normal liver tissue. Source of these receptors: a man in his forties with primary liver carcinoma and hepatitis B virus infection.

A note on this clonotype: No conserved phenylalanine or tryptophan ends this CDR3, so it is likely a read error. The chain carries TRBV5-4 and TRBJ2-3; TRBD2 is a possible D gene (5 bases). Per germline, CDR1 SGHNT and CDR2 YYREEE (reference sequence). CDR3 length: 17 amino acids. The germline V and J ends were trimmed by 4 bases and 0 bases, with 18 bases remaining between them. The CDR3 DNA is TGTGCCAGCAGCCCGCTGGGAGACCGACCCAGCACAGATACGCAGTATCTT. Translated, it gives CASSPLGDRPSTDTQYL.

The chain employs TRBV6-1 and TRBJ2-6; no clear D. With 5 bases removed from V and 2 bases from J, the gap between germline ends came to 10 bases. The germline CDR1 and CDR2 sequences are MNHNS and SASEGT. This CDR3 has 15 residues. CDR3 sequence: CASSYGAPGANVLTF. DNA for the CDR3: TGTGCCAGCAGTTACGGAGCGCCTGGGGCCAACGTCCTGACTTTC.

Remarks on this clonotype: This clone may be a read error of a much larger clone one base away. The chain uses TRBV28 and TRBJ1-6, with D hard to call. CDR3 size: 19 residues. Germline V gene sequence: CDR1 MDHEN, CDR2 SYDVKM. The CDR3 DNA is TGTGCCAACAGTTTAAATACTATTTCGGACGTCGCCCGGCGTTCACCCCTCCACTTT. The encoded protein is CANSLNTISDVARRSPLHF.

This clonotype appeared many times. The CDR3 DNA follows: TGCGCCAGCAGCGACAGGGTGGACTATGGCTACACCTTC. Its translation: CASSDRVDYGYTF. V usage is TRBV5-1 and J usage is TRBJ1-2; 7 bases agree with TRBD1. The germline CDR1 and CDR2 sequences are SGHRS and YFSETQ. The CDR3 loop spans 13 amino acids. With 4 bases clipped from V and 3 bases from J, the junction kept 3 bases outside the gene matches.

On this clonotype itself: At one end, the junction sequence differs from germline, possibly due to a read error. V gene TRBV4-3 combines with J gene TRBJ2-2; 8 nucleotides line up with TRBD2. The CDR3 loop spans 17 amino acids. Germline assignment: CDR1 LGHNA and CDR2 YSLEER. The CDR3 nucleotides read TGTGCCAGCAGCCAAGCCGGGACTAGTTTATCTACCAGGGAGCTGGTTTTT. Residues: CASSQAGTSLSTRELVF.

This clonotype was recorded at least ten times. The chain recombines TRBV28 with TRBJ1-1; possible D gene TRBD1, 5 bases. The germline CDR1 and CDR2 sequences are MDHEN and SYDVKM. Trimming took 2 bases from V and 1 from J, leaving 11 bases between them. CDR3 length equals 15 residues. Written as DNA, the CDR3 is TGTGCCAGCAGTTTACTAATTGACAGGAACACTGAAGCTTTCTTT. Protein product: CASSLLIDRNTEAFF.

The chain couples TRBV11-2 to TRBJ2-1; TRBD2 is a possible D gene (7 bases). The CDR3 covers 16 residues. The ends were cut back, 3 bases at V and 9 bases at J, with 21 bases in the middle. CDR1 SGHAT and CDR2 FQNNGV come from the germline V gene. The CDR3 is CASSFEGGGRIIEQFF. The DNA of the CDR3 is TGTGCCAGCAGCTTTGAGGGAGGGGGGCGCATCATTGAGCAGTTCTTC.

Notes on this clonotype: A much larger clone differs from this one at a single base, so this may be a read error. This chain uses TRBV28 with TRBJ2-5; D unresolved. The V end lost 6 bases, the J end lost 3 bases, and 14 bases lay between the germline ends. This CDR3 comprises 14 residues. The V gene's germline CDR1 is MDHEN and CDR2 SYDVKM. The CDR3 DNA follows: TGTGCCAGCAGCGCCCTGACTGGAAAAGAGACCCAGTACTTC. Its translation is CASSALTGKETQYF.

Of note for this clonotype: One junction end does not reproduce the germline sequence, and a read error may be involved. As DNA, the CDR3 is TGTGCCAGCAGGGGGAGGCAATCCTACGAACAGTACTTC. Protein product: CASRGRQSYEQYF. The chain uses TRBV11-1 and TRBJ2-7; TRBD2 is a possible D gene (6 bases). The CDR3 has 13 amino acids. Germline V CDR1 and CDR2: SGHAT, FQDESV (reference sequence).

About this clonotype itself: The germline gene is not matched at one end of the junction; a read error may be the cause. The chain joins TRBV5-4 to TRBJ2-2; D might be TRBD2 (5 bases). The V gene's germline CDR1 is SGHNT and CDR2 YYREEE (reference sequence). The CDR3 length is 13 residues. In DNA, the CDR3 is TGTGCCAGCAGTTTCCAGAACACCGGGGTGCTGTTTTTT. Translated, it gives CASSFQNTGVLFF.

V is TRBV5-4 and J is TRBJ2-6; 9 nucleotides line up with TRBD1. The junction had 9 bases not matched to a gene; V was cut back by 8 bases and J by 0 bases. The CDR3 extends over 17 amino acids. Looked up from germline, CDR1 is SGHNT and CDR2 is YYREEE (reference sequence). The CDR3 coding sequence is TGTGCCAGTAGAGGGGACAGGGTGGCCTCTGGGGCCAACGTCCTGACTTTC. It translates to CASRGDRVASGANVLTF. Combining the CDR3 with reference TRBV5-4 and TRBJ2-6 gives the whole variable domain ETGVTQSPTHLIKTRGQQVTLRCSSQSGHNTVSWYQQALGQGPQFIFQYYREEENGRGNFPPRFSGLQFPNYSSELNVNALELDDSALYLCASRGDRVASGANVLTFGAGSRLTVL.

With regard to this clonotype: The conserved final phenylalanine or tryptophan is absent from the CDR3, which likely points to a read error. The chain recombines TRBV29-1 with TRBJ2-1, with 8 nucleotides matching TRBD2. The junction had 10 bases not matched to a gene; V was cut back by 3 bases and J by 6 bases. The CDR3 has 15 amino acids. The germline gives CDR1 SQVTM, CDR2 ANQGSEA. CDR3 loop: CSVEPPREVRNEQFI. The DNA of the CDR3 is TGCAGCGTTGAGCCTCCGCGGGAGGTCCGCAATGAGCAGTTCATC.

This clonotype was picked up a small number of times. The chain recombines TRBV20-1 with TRBJ2-5, with TRBD1 matching 8 bases. Germline values: CDR1 DFQATT, CDR2 SNEGSKA (reference sequence). Losses at the gene ends were 2 bases for V and 5 bases for J; bases not matched to a gene: 4. The CDR3 spans 13 residues. The CDR3 reads CSARLTGVETQYF. The CDR3 nucleotides read TGCAGTGCTAGACTGACAGGGGTCGAGACCCAGTACTTC.

A remark on this clonotype: Sequence at one end of the junction differs from germline and may be a read error. The genes are TRBV5-5 and TRBJ2-3, with 14 positions matching TRBD2. The CDR3 consists of 17 residues. Germline CDR1 reads SGHKS; CDR2 reads YYEKEE (reference sequence). The chain's CDR3 is CVSSPTGTSGSGDTHYF. The CDR3 DNA follows: TGTGTCAGCAGCCCGACCGGGACTAGCGGGAGTGGAGATACGCACTATTTT.

On this clonotype itself: The junction shows a germline mismatch at one end, possibly a read error. The gene calls are TRBV11-2 and TRBJ2-6; D might be TRBD1 or TRBD2, each matching 5 bases. The CDR3 runs to 15 residues. Germline CDR1 SGHAT, CDR2 FQNNGV. The CDR3 bases are TGTACCACCCAGCGGCCGTGCTCTGGGGCCAACGCCCTGACTTTC. This encodes CTTQRPCSGANALTF.